The 2 T cell receptor beta chains given below trace back to one sample, sequenced in a study of blood T cell repertoires in COVID-19. Data came from immunoSEQ multiplex PCR; TCRdb stores just in-frame clones and leaves some out. Of approximately 200,000 clones listed, approximately 86% were seen once; the top ten hold roughly 2.9%. Sequencing input: peripheral blood. The receptors were gathered from a woman aged 25 to 45 with active or convalescent COVID-19.

This chain connects TRBV2 to TRBJ1-2; D remains unclear. Per germline, CDR1 SNHLY and CDR2 FYNNEI. The CDR3 is 16 residues long. The V end lost 0 bases, the J end lost 8 bases, and 19 bases lay between the germline ends. CDR3 in DNA: TGTGCCAGCAGTGAAGCGCTTTCTCCTCTAATGGGCGGCTACACCTTC. Amino acids: CASSEALSPLMGGYTF.

This clone was seen a few times. The gene calls are TRBV6-5 and TRBJ2-1, with D possibly being TRBD2 (5 bases). The germline V gene encodes CDR1 MNHEY and CDR2 SVGAGI. Deletions cut 0 bases from V and 5 bases from J, with 14 bases between. The CDR3 is made up of 16 amino acids. The CDR3 protein is CASSYSFLQTNNEQFF. Written as DNA, the CDR3 is TGTGCCAGCAGTTACTCGTTTCTACAGACTAACAATGAGCAGTTCTTC.